Listed below are T cell receptor beta chains from one sample, sequenced in a study of blood T cell repertoires in COVID-19. This table comes from immunoSEQ multiplex PCR, and its TCRdb copy is limited to in-frame clones, with some not included. The top ten clones hold 7.5% to 10% of a sample with about 330,000 clones, roughly 90% of them seen once. Material for sequencing was peripheral blood. Every receptor here comes from a man in his thirties or forties with COVID-19, enrolled during active disease. Both conserved end residues are part of each CDR3. A D gene is named only where the DNA matches it firmly. Size is omitted from some rows. Given values are once, few, many or a class for expanded clones.

d_call | clone_size | j_call | cdr3_length | v_call | cdr3_nt | cdr3_aa
. | . | TRBJ1-1 | 13 | TRBV30 | TGTGCCTGTAGAACGATTGTGAACACTGAAGCTTTCTTT | CACRTIVNTEAFF
. | . | TRBJ2-1 | 16 | TRBV29-1 | TGCAGCGTTCCATATCAGGGCGGTAAATCTTACAATGAGCAGTTCTTC | CSVPYQGGKSYNEQFF
. | . | TRBJ1-4 | 15 | TRBV9 | TGTGCCAGCACCGCGGACGGGGGGATTAATGAAAAACTGTTTTTT | CASTADGGINEKLFF
TRBD1 | . | TRBJ2-7 | 17 | TRBV4-3 | TGCGCCAGCAGCCAAGAGTGGACCCCGGGACAGCTATACGAGCAGTACTTC | CASSQEWTPGQLYEQYF
. | . | TRBJ2-7 | 14 | TRBV24-1 | TGTGCCACCAGTGATCCAGATGCACCATACGAGCAGTACTTC | CATSDPDAPYEQYF
TRBD2 | once | TRBJ2-1 | 15 | TRBV5-1 | TGCGCCAGCAGCTTACCGACTAGCGAGTACAATGAGCAGTTCTTC | CASSLPTSEYNEQFF
TRBD1 | once | TRBJ2-2 | 15 | TRBV7-2 | TGTGCCAGCAGCTCAACAGGGGGCTCGTCCGGGGAGCTGTTTTTT | CASSSTGGSSGELFF
TRBD2 | . | TRBJ2-1 | 16 | TRBV7-2 | TGTGCCAGCAGCCCGCCCGGGACTAGCGGGGGGGGCGAGCAGTTCTTC | CASSPPGTSGGGEQFF
. | . | TRBJ1-5 | 15 | TRBV18 | TGTGCCAGCTCACCTTCTGAGTATAGCAATCAGCCCCAGCATTTT | CASSPSEYSNQPQHF
. | . | TRBJ2-2 | 16 | TRBV4-1 | TGCGCCAGCAGCCAAGATGATCTCAGGGGATCCGGGGAGCTGTTTTTT | CASSQDDLRGSGELFF
TRBD1 | . | TRBJ2-5 | 18 | TRBV5-1 | TGCGCCAGCAGCTTGCACTCCGGGACAGGGAGTGGGCAAGAGACCCAGTACTTC | CASSLHSGTGSGQETQYF
. | few | TRBJ1-3 | 15 | TRBV2 | TGTGCCAGCAGTCTACAGGGTATCTCTGGAAACACCATATATTTT | CASSLQGISGNTIYF
. | . | TRBJ2-7 | 14 | TRBV7-2 | TGTGCCAGCAGCTTGCAGGGGGGTTCGCACGAGCAGTACTTC | CASSLQGGSHEQYF
TRBD1 | once | TRBJ1-5 | 17 | TRBV24-1 | TGTGCCACCAGTGACTCTGCAGGGGGCGCGGGCAATCAGCCCCAGCATTTT | CATSDSAGGAGNQPQHF
TRBD1 | few | TRBJ2-1 | 17 | TRBV25-1 | TGTGCCAGCAGTGCCAACCCCGGGACAGGGTCCACCAATGAGCAGTTCTTC | CASSANPGTGSTNEQFF
. | once | TRBJ2-7 | 16 | TRBV7-2 | TGTGCCAGCAGCTACCCCGGTTGGGGTCAGGGCTACGAGCAGTACTTC | CASSYPGWGQGYEQYF
TRBD1 | once | TRBJ2-5 | 16 | TRBV30 | TGTGCCTGGAGTGTAGACACAGGGGGCAAGAAAGAGACCCAGTACTTC | CAWSVDTGGKKETQYF
TRBD2 | . | TRBJ2-1 | 16 | TRBV24-1 | TGTGCCACCACCCGATTATTAGCGGGAGGGTTGAATGAGCAGTTCTTC | CATTRLLAGGLNEQFF
. | . | TRBJ1-1 | 14 | TRBV6-5 | TGTGCCAGCAGTTACTCGTTGGGCAGGGCTGAAGCTTTCTTT | CASSYSLGRAEAFF
TRBD1 | . | TRBJ1-2 | 15 | TRBV6-2/TRBV6-3 | TGTGCCAGCAGTCCAGGACAGGGCCGTAACTATGGCTACACCTTC | CASSPGQGRNYGYTF
TRBD1 | . | TRBJ1-5 | 14 | TRBV13 | TGTGCCAGCTCTGAAGGGGGCGGCAATCAGCCCCAGCATTTT | CASSEGGGNQPQHF
. | . | TRBJ1-1 | 13 | TRBV4-1 | TGCGCCAGCAGCCAAGGTAGGGGGACTGAAGCTTTCTTT | CASSQGRGTEAFF